This TCR beta chain was obtained from a study of siplizumab effects on memory and regulatory T cells. V was shortened by 0 bases and J by 8 bases, with 23 bases between the two germline ends. The germline V gene has CDR1 SGHRS and CDR2 YFSETQ. The CDR3 runs 17 residues. Libraries were prepared by immunoSEQ multiplex PCR; TCRdb keeps only in-frame clonotypes and omits some of them. Of tens of thousands of clones detected, about 97% appear once; the ten largest clones hold 0.5% to 0.7%. The sequencing input was naive CD4+ T cells sorted from blood. This receptor was obtained from a human donor in good health. This chain joins TRBV5-1 and TRBJ1-2; maybe TRBD1 (6 bases). CDR3 DNA: TGCGCCAGCAGCTTGGTCCGGGTGTCAGGGGCGGGTTTCGGCTACACCTTC. It is translated as CASSLVRVSGAGFGYTF.